The 20 T cell receptor beta chains given below trace back to one sample, sequenced in a study of T-cell reconstitution after alpha-beta-depleted transplantation in children. The library targeted TCRbeta and was prepared with unique molecular identifiers. TCRdb reprocessed the PCR reads with MiXCR, giving one entry per CDR3 protein. Here the sample spans some 450,000 distinct CDR3 sequences, roughly 43% being singletons. Specimen: PBMCs, collected before TCRalphabeta/CD19-depleted stem cell transplant. These receptors were obtained from a girl aged 2 to 10 with aplastic anemia, due to receive a stem cell transplant.

This chain links TRBV28 with TRBJ2-7, with unresolved D. Germline V CDR1 and CDR2: MDHEN, SYDVKM. The ends were cut back, 5 bases at V and 1 base at J, with 12 bases in the middle. The CDR3 covers 14 residues. The chain's CDR3 is CASSPSLGSYEQYF. The CDR3 DNA sequence: TGTGCCAGCAGTCCTTCATTGGGGTCCTACGAGCAGTACTTC. The whole variable domain, filled in from reference TRBV28 and TRBJ2-7, reads DVKVTQSSRYLVKRTGEKVFLECVQDMDHENMFWYRQDPGLGLRLIYFSYDVKMKEKGDIPEGYSVSREKKERFSLILESASTNQTSMYLCASSPSLGSYEQYFGPGTRLTVT.

This clonotype was seen ten or more times. The genes are TRBV7-3 and TRBJ2-6; 12 bases line up with TRBD2. Per the germline V gene, CDR1 is SGHTA and CDR2 is FQGTGA. The CDR3 has 19 amino acids. V dropped 5 bases and J dropped 1; count of bases not matched to a gene: 9. CDR3: CASSVRLAGELSGANVLTF. For the CDR3, the DNA is TGTGCCAGCAGCGTCAGACTAGCGGGGGAACTATCTGGGGCCAACGTCCTGACTTTC.

This clonotype was counted between two and nine times. V and J are TRBV12-3 or TRBV12-4 and TRBJ1-6; D remains ambiguous. Trimming removed 5 bases from V and 9 bases from J, with 14 bases in between. The CDR3 covers 14 residues. The chain's CDR3 is CASSPHGRRSPLHF. CDR3 coding DNA: TGTGCCAGCAGTCCACATGGACGCCGTTCACCCCTCCACTTT.

The chain has TRBV20-1 and TRBJ2-4, with 9 bases that match TRBD2. The CDR3 spans 17 residues. The junction had 16 bases not matched to a gene; V was cut back by 2 bases and J by 8 bases. CDR1 is DFQATT and CDR2 is SNEGSKA in the germline V gene (reference sequence). CDR3 amino acids: CSARPTPRTGGRDIQYF. The DNA of the CDR3 is TGCAGTGCTAGACCTACTCCACGGACTGGCGGGAGGGACATTCAGTACTTC.

At least ten counts were recorded for this clonotype. The chain uses TRBV5-6 and TRBJ2-7, with D possibly being TRBD2 (5 bases). This CDR3 comprises 15 residues. Between the trimmed V and J ends, which lost 4 bases and 0 bases, there was a span of 14 bases. The germline V gene encodes CDR1 SGHDT and CDR2 YYEEEE. CDR3 sequence: CASSRWERSSYEQYF. The CDR3 region has the DNA TGTGCCAGCAGCCGATGGGAGCGGAGCTCCTACGAGCAGTACTTC.

This chain links TRBV6-1 with TRBJ2-3; D not resolved. Trimming took 6 bases from V and 5 from J, leaving 15 bases between them. The CDR3 is 14 residues long. From germline, CDR1 is MNHNS and CDR2 SASEGT. The CDR3, as DNA: TGTGCCAGCAGACCCTACAAGATTCGAGATACGCAGTATTTT. It yields the protein CASRPYKIRDTQYF.

In this sample, this clonotype turned up a few times. The rearrangement joins TRBV29-1 to TRBJ1-4, with 7 bases identical to TRBD1. The length of the CDR3 is 13 residues. V trimming: 4 bases; J trimming: 8 bases; junction bases outside the gene matches: 7. The germline V gene encodes CDR1 SQVTM and CDR2 ANQGSEA. The CDR3 DNA follows: TGCAGCGTTGCCACAGGGGCGGGGGAAAAACTGTTTTTT. Its protein product is CSVATGAGEKLFF.

The V call is TRBV4-1, the J call TRBJ2-1; possible D gene TRBD2, 5 bases. CDR1 and CDR2 from the germline V gene are MGHRA and YSYEKL. There are 13 residues in the CDR3. V shed 5 bases and J shed 9 bases, with 14 bases lying between them. CDR3 sequence: CASSVFGESEQFF. The CDR3 DNA follows: TGCGCCAGCAGCGTCTTTGGGGAGAGTGAGCAGTTCTTC.

This clonotype appeared a single time. This chain links TRBV28 with TRBJ2-5, with a possible D match to TRBD2 (6 bases). Per the germline V gene, CDR1 is MDHEN and CDR2 is SYDVKM. Trimming pared 5 bases from V and 2 bases from J, leaving 15 bases between. The CDR3 runs to 15 residues. The CDR3, as DNA: TGTGCCAGCAGTGTTCCTGGGACTTCTCAAGAGACCCAGTACTTC. Amino acid sequence: CASSVPGTSQETQYF.

The V and J genes are TRBV3-1 and TRBJ2-7; D is possibly TRBD1 or TRBD2 (5 bases each). The CDR3 consists of 15 residues. Germline V gene data show CDR1 as LGHDT and CDR2 as YNNKEL (reference sequence). V was trimmed by 2 bases and J by 3 bases, leaving 14 bases between them. The CDR3 DNA reads as TGTGCCAGCAGCCAAAGGGGCACCGGGAACTACGAGCAGTACTTC. Protein product: CASSQRGTGNYEQYF.

This clonotype was recorded only once. This chain connects TRBV25-1 to TRBJ2-7, with unresolved D. CDR3 length: 12 amino acids. Germline V gene data show CDR1 as MGHDK and CDR2 as SYGVNS. V lost 4 bases and J lost 3, with 7 bases in between. CDR3 DNA: TGTGCCAGCAGTGGCTTAGTCTACGAGCAGTACTTC. Protein sequence: CASSGLVYEQYF.

The chain links TRBV15 to TRBJ2-1; the D gene is possibly TRBD2 (6 bases). This CDR3 is 15 amino acids long. Looked up from germline, CDR1 is LNHNV and CDR2 is YYDKDF (reference sequence). V was cut by 8 bases and J by 1 base, with 15 bases left in between. This CDR3 is CATSRRAGSYNEQFF. Here the CDR3 DNA reads TGTGCCACCTCTCGGAGGGCCGGGTCCTACAATGAGCAGTTCTTC.

This chain links TRBV7-2 with TRBJ1-4, with TRBD1 matching 11 bases. Trimming took 7 bases from V and 7 from J; bases not matched to a gene: 2. CDR1 and CDR2 from the germline V gene are SGHTA and FQGNSA. The CDR3 has 13 residues. The CDR3 protein is CASKDRGREKLFF. The CDR3 DNA reads TGTGCCAGCAAGGACAGGGGGCGTGAAAAACTGTTTTTT.

This chain uses TRBV18 with TRBJ2-7, with 9 bases that match TRBD1. CDR1 is KGHSH and CDR2 is LQKENI in the germline V gene. The CDR3 contains 15 residues. The V and J ends lost 6 bases and 4 bases, in that order; junction bases with no gene match: 10. CDR3 DNA: TGTGCCAGCTCCCCCGCGGGGACAGGGACTTACGAGCAGTACTTC. Its protein product is CASSPAGTGTYEQYF.

V usage is TRBV3-1 and J usage is TRBJ2-1, with 7 bases identical to TRBD1. The germline V gene has CDR1 LGHDT and CDR2 YNNKEL (reference sequence). The CDR3 covers 18 residues. With 7 bases clipped from V and 0 bases from J, the junction kept 15 bases outside the gene matches. The CDR3 protein is CASTQIVSRDSSYNEQFF. In DNA, the CDR3 is TGTGCCAGCACCCAGATCGTATCCCGGGACAGCTCCTACAATGAGCAGTTCTTC.

J is TRBJ1-5 and V is TRBV20-1; no reliable D call. Germline V gene sequence: CDR1 DFQATT, CDR2 SNEGSKA (reference sequence). The CDR3 spans 13 residues. Trimming left V 4 bases short and J 3 bases short, with 10 bases between. CDR3 protein: CSATSGSNQPQHF. The CDR3 region has the DNA TGCAGTGCTACCTCTGGCTCCAATCAGCCCCAGCATTTT.

This clonotype was observed a handful of times. This chain joins TRBV6-1 and TRBJ2-1; 8 positions match TRBD2. The CDR3 loop spans 15 amino acids. CDR1 is MNHNS, CDR2 SASEGT, per germline. The V gene end was trimmed by 8 bases and the J gene end by 0 bases; junction bases not matched to a gene: 6. CDR3 nucleotides: TGTGCCAGCTCCCAAGCGGGGGACTCCTACAATGAGCAGTTCTTC. It yields the protein CASSQAGDSYNEQFF.

The chain carries TRBV7-9 and TRBJ2-7; D is perhaps TRBD2 (6 bases). This CDR3 is built from 13 residues. Germline CDR1 and CDR2: SEHNR and FQNEAQ (reference sequence). With 5 bases removed from V and 7 bases from J, the gap between germline ends came to 15 bases. In nucleotides, the CDR3 is TGTGCCAGCAGCCTACCCGGGGGTTGGGAGCAGTACTTC. Its protein product is CASSLPGGWEQYF. Filled out from reference TRBV7-9 and TRBJ2-7, the complete variable domain reads DTGVSQNPRHKITKRGQNVTFRCDPISEHNRLYWYRQTLGQGPEFLTYFQNEAQLEKSRLLSDRFSAERPKGSFSTLEIQRTEQGDSAMYLCASSLPGGWEQYFGPGTRLTVT.

The chain uses TRBV2 and TRBJ1-2, with D possibly being TRBD1 (5 bases). The V end lost 7 bases, the J end lost 5 bases, and 14 bases lay between the germline ends. This CDR3 is 13 amino acids long. Germline V gene data show CDR1 as SNHLY and CDR2 as FYNNEI. The CDR3 DNA follows: TGTGCCAGCATGAAGAAGGGGCTGTATGGCTACACCTTC. Its protein product is CASMKKGLYGYTF.

This chain links TRBV10-3 with TRBJ2-3; TRBD1 or TRBD2 may be the D gene (5 bases each). The germline CDR1 and CDR2 sequences are ENHRY and SYGVKD. The CDR3 is 14 residues long. Trimming took 3 bases from V and 3 from J, leaving 10 bases between them. The CDR3 sequence: CAISEGENTDTQYF. Written as DNA, the CDR3 is TGTGCCATCAGTGAAGGGGAGAATACAGATACGCAGTATTTT.